This T cell receptor beta chain was documented in a study of cytomegalovirus exposure and HLA in healthy donors. The study's findings and limits: V segments that were indistinguishable, TRBV6-2 and TRBV6-3 among them, were omitted from analysis. Researchers had no immune exposure information except CMV serostatus available. For most subjects, TCR beta sequences were reported to predict HLA-A and HLA-B alleles with accuracy.

Germline loops: CDR1 SNHLY, CDR2 FYNNEI. CDR3 length: 15 amino acids. With V trimmed by 6 bases and J by 1 base, 7 bases remained unmatched. Researchers ran the PCR with 60 Vbeta and 13 Jbeta primers. Generated by immunoSEQ multiplex PCR, the TCRdb table keeps only in-frame clones and is missing some. The sample lists about 190,000 clones; 80% to 90% were seen once. This clone was counted a few times. Its antigen remains unknown. This receptor was identified in a man aged 30 to 45 in good health and CMV-seronegative. V gene TRBV2 combines with J gene TRBJ2-5, with 8 positions matching TRBD1. The sample taken for sequencing was PBMCs. In DNA, the CDR3 is TGTGCCAGCAGCCCCGGGACAGGTGGCCAAGAGACCCAGTACTTC. This translates into CASSPGTGGQETQYF.